These 19 T cell receptor beta chains were sequenced from one sample in a study of neurological immune-mediated disorders. TCRdb re-called the 5' RACE reads with MiXCR, one entry per CDR3 protein. The sample carries 75,000 to 95,000 distinct CDR3 sequences, 15% to 20% recorded once. Specimen: PBMCs. These receptors were obtained from a woman in her thirties or forties in good health.

Remarks on this clonotype: One end of the junction does not line up with germline, which may come from a read error. This chain's CDR3 is CASRHAGGTEAIF. The CDR3 nucleotides read TGTGCCAGCAGACATGCAGGGGGAACTGAAGCTATCTTT. The chain couples TRBV12-3 or TRBV12-4 to TRBJ1-1; 7 bases align to TRBD1. The CDR3 loop spans 13 amino acids.

The chain employs TRBV5-6 and TRBJ2-5; no reliable D call. The CDR3 contains 13 residues. V was pared by 2 bases and J by 0 bases, with 5 bases between. Germline values: CDR1 SGHDT, CDR2 YYEEEE. CDR3 sequence (DNA): TGTGCCAGCAGCTTTAGCCACCAAGAGACCCAGTACTTC. Its translation: CASSFSHQETQYF.

The sample holds many counts of this clonotype. The chain recombines TRBV5-1 with TRBJ2-5; 7 nucleotides agree with TRBD2. Trimming removed 4 bases from V and 2 bases from J; junction bases left unmatched: 8. The CDR3 is 15 amino acids. Germline values: CDR1 SGHRS, CDR2 YFSETQ. CDR3: CASSSASGLQETQYF. The CDR3 nucleotides are TGCGCCAGCAGCAGTGCTAGCGGCCTACAAGAGACCCAGTACTTC.

This clonotype was recorded at least ten times. The genes are TRBV7-2 and TRBJ2-1; the match to TRBD1 covers 12 bases. Germline-derived CDR1 and CDR2 are SGHTA and FQGNSA. The CDR3 contains 17 residues. V trimming: 5 bases; J trimming: 6 bases; junction bases outside the gene matches: 11. The CDR3 here is CASSVTPGQGAGNEQFF. The CDR3 nucleotides read TGTGCCAGCAGCGTAACTCCGGGACAGGGGGCTGGCAATGAGCAGTTCTTC.

This clonotype came up many times. The rearrangement links TRBV12-3 or TRBV12-4 to TRBJ1-2; D not resolved. V was shortened by 6 bases and J by 1 base, with 9 bases between the two germline ends. The CDR3 is 13 amino acids. The CDR3 region has the DNA TGTGCCAGCAGACCTACAGTTAACTATGGCTACACCTTC. This gives the protein CASRPTVNYGYTF.

This clonotype occurred many times. This chain links TRBV9 with TRBJ2-2, with D maybe TRBD2 (7 bases). Trimming left V 6 bases short and J 5 bases short, with 20 bases between. The length of the CDR3 is 16 residues. The germline CDR1 and CDR2 sequences are SGDLS and YYNGEE. The CDR3: CASTTGAGAITGELFF. The CDR3 DNA follows: TGTGCCAGCACCACCGGGGCGGGGGCCATAACCGGGGAGCTGTTTTTT.

To note about this clonotype: The CDR3 does not end in the conserved phenylalanine or tryptophan, so this is likely a read error. The J gene is TRBJ2-3, the V gene TRBV10-3, with 7 positions matching TRBD2. This CDR3 has 14 residues. Germline assignment: CDR1 ENHRY and CDR2 SYGVKD. V shed 7 bases, J shed 1 base, and the junction held 5 bases outside the gene matches. The chain's CDR3 is CAITERGCTDTQYS. In DNA, the CDR3 is TGTGCCATCACGGAGCGGGGATGCACAGATACGCAGTATTCT.

This clonotype was counted between two and nine times. V usage is TRBV7-3 and J usage is TRBJ2-1; no clear D gene. Germline CDR1 is SGHTA and CDR2 is FQGTGA. The CDR3 extends over 12 amino acids. V was clipped by 5 bases and J by 5 bases, with 7 bases between them. CDR3 DNA sequence: TGTGCCAGCAGCGTTACAGACAATGAGCAGTTCTTC. The encoded protein is CASSVTDNEQFF.

This clonotype was seen a handful of times. V usage is TRBV27 and J usage is TRBJ2-3; D perhaps matches TRBD2 (7 bases). V lost 6 bases, J lost 2 bases, and 12 bases lay in between. The CDR3 has 14 amino acids. Germline V CDR1 and CDR2: MNHEY, SMNVEV (reference sequence). The CDR3 DNA reads as TGTGCCAGCAGGAGGGGGGGAGACACAGATACGCAGTATTTT. Encoded protein: CASRRGGDTDTQYF.

The table lists this clonotype with many counts. The chain uses TRBV20-1 and TRBJ1-6; D is uncertain. Per germline, CDR1 DFQATT and CDR2 SNEGSKA (reference sequence). The CDR3 sequence is 14 residues long. V lost 6 bases and J 7 bases, leaving 16 bases between the germline ends. CDR3 protein: CSATPDGNNSPLHF. The CDR3 coding sequence is TGCAGTGCCACCCCGGACGGAAACAATTCACCCCTCCACTTT.

There are many counts of this clonotype. This chain links TRBV9 with TRBJ1-1, with D possibly matching TRBD1 (5 bases). V was clipped by 3 bases and J by 2 bases, with 17 bases between them. This CDR3 region has 16 residues. CDR1 is SGDLS, CDR2 YYNGEE, per germline. The CDR3 loop reads CASSARWGPENTEAFF. CDR3 DNA sequence: TGTGCCAGCAGCGCGCGGTGGGGCCCCGAAAACACTGAAGCTTTCTTT.

This clonotype was seen repeatedly, ten times or more. The genes are TRBV5-1 and TRBJ1-2; D unresolved. This CDR3 spans 12 amino acids. Trimming left V 0 bases short and J 8 bases short, with 8 bases between. The germline V gene encodes CDR1 SGHRS and CDR2 YFSETQ. In DNA form, the CDR3 reads TGCGCCAGCAGCTTGGACAACTCGGGCTACACCTTC. Translating it yields CASSLDNSGYTF.

This clonotype was recorded at least ten times. The J gene is TRBJ1-2, the V gene TRBV5-1; 9 positions agree with TRBD1. The CDR3 runs to 14 residues. Germline assignment: CDR1 SGHRS and CDR2 YFSETQ. The trim removed 1 base at V and 8 bases at J, leaving 6 bases unmatched. The CDR3 DNA reads as TGCGCCAGCAGCTTGACCTCGACAGGGGGGGGCTACACCTTC. Its translation: CASSLTSTGGGYTF.

Comments on this clonotype: Mismatch with germline at one junction end may stem from a read error. The gene calls are TRBV7-2 and TRBJ2-3, with D perhaps matching TRBD2 (6 bases). CDR1 and CDR2 from the germline V gene are SGHTA and FQGNSA. CDR3 length equals 16 residues. CDR3 DNA: TGTGCCAGCAGCTTAAGGAGGCGTGGGGAGGCAGATACGCCGTATTTT. It translates to CASSLRRRGEADTPYF.

This clonotype has only a few counts. A read error is possible here, since a much larger clone lies one base away. The chain couples TRBV4-2 to TRBJ1-4, with D unclear. The CDR3 is 14 residues long. CDR1 and CDR2 from the germline V gene are LGHNA and YNFKEQ. The chain's CDR3 is CVSSPLDAREKLFF. The CDR3 DNA sequence: TGTGTCAGCAGCCCCCTGGATGCACGCGAAAAACTGTTTTTT.

This clonotype came up many times. The V gene is TRBV5-6, the J gene TRBJ2-7, with D tentatively TRBD1 (5 bases). The CDR3 is 11 amino acids. Trimming took off 0 bases at V and 10 bases at J, with 8 bases between the two ends. The germline V gene has CDR1 SGHDT and CDR2 YYEEEE. This CDR3 is CASSLGRVQYV. CDR3 sequence (DNA): TGTGCCAGCAGCTTGGGCAGGGTTCAGTACGTC.

This clonotype was seen ten or more times. This sequence joins TRBV5-1 and TRBJ2-1, with 9 bases aligning to TRBD2. Germline CDR1 and CDR2: SGHRS and YFSETQ. This CDR3 is 15 amino acids long. V lost 5 bases and J lost 3; bases outside the gene matches: 6. The CDR3 DNA reads as TGCGCCAGCAGTCCGAGGCGGGGGGGCTACAATGAGCAGTTCTTC. Translating gives CASSPRRGGYNEQFF.

The chain employs TRBV12-3 or TRBV12-4 and TRBJ1-2, with D possibly being TRBD1 (6 bases). The CDR3 is 13 amino acids. Trimming removed 6 bases from V and 4 bases from J, with 12 bases in between. As DNA, the CDR3 is TGTGCCAGCAGGAGGGACACTTCCTATGGCTACACCTTC. Encoded protein: CASRRDTSYGYTF.

In its sample, this clonotype was seen many times. The chain couples TRBV15 to TRBJ1-1; no clear D. Trimming shortened V by 1 base and J by 3 bases, and 12 bases separated the two germline ends. Germline CDR1 reads LNHNV; CDR2 reads YYDKDF (reference sequence). CDR3 length: 15 residues. The CDR3 reads CATSRGGDWDTEAFF. CDR3 DNA: TGTGCCACCAGCAGAGGAGGAGATTGGGACACTGAAGCTTTCTTT.